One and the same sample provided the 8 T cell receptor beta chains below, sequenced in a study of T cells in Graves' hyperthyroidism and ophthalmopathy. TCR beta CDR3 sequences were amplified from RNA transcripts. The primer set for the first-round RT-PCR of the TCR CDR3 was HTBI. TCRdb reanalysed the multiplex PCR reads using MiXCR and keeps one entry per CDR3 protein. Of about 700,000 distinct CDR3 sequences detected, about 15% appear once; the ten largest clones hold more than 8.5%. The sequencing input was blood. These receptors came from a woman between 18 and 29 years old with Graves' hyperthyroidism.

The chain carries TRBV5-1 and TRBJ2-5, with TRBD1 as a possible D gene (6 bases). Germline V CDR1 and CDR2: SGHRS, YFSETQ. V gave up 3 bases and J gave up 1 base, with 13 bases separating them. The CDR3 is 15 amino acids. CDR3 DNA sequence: TGCGCCAGCAGCTGGACTGGACAGCCCCAAGAGACCCAGTACTTC. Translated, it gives CASSWTGQPQETQYF.

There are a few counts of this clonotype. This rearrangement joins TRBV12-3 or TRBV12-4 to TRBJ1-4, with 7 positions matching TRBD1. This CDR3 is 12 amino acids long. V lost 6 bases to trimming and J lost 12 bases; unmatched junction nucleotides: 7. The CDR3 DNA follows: TGTGCCAGCAGCCTGACAGGGAAAGAACTGTTTTTT. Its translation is CASSLTGKELFF.

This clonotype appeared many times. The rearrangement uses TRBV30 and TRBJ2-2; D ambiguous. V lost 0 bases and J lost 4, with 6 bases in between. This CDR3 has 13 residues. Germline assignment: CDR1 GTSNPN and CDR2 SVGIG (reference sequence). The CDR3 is CAWSVQPTGELFF. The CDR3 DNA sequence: TGTGCCTGGAGTGTGCAACCCACCGGGGAGCTGTTTTTT.

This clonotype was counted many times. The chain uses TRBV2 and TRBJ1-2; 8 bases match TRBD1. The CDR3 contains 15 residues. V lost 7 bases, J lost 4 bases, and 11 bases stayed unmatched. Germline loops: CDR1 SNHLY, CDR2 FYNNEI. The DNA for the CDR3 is TGTGCCAGCACTCCTTCGTCAGGGGGCGTCTATGGCTACACCTTC. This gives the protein CASTPSSGGVYGYTF.

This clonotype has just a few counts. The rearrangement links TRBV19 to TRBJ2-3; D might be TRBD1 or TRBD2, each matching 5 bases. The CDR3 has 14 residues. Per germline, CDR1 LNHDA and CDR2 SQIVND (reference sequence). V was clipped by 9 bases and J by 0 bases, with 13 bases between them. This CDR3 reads CASAGTFSTDTQYF. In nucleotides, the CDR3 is TGTGCCAGCGCCGGGACCTTTAGCACAGATACGCAGTATTTT.

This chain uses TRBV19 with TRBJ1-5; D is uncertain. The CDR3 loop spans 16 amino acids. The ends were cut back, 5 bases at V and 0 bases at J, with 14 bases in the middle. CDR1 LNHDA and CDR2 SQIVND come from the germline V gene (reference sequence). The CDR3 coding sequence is TGTGCCAGTAGTGTCCCCTGGAGCGGTAGCAATCAGCCCCAGCATTTT. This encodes CASSVPWSGSNQPQHF.

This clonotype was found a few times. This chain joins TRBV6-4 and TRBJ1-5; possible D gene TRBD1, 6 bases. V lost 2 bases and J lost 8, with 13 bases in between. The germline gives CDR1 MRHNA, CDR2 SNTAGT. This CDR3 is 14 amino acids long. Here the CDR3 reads CASSDGGRIKPQHF. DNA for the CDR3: TGTGCCAGCAGTGACGGGGGCAGAATCAAGCCCCAGCATTTT.

The CDR3 region has the DNA TGTGCCACCAGTGACCTACCCCGGGGTATCCATGAGCAGTTCTTC. Protein: CATSDLPRGIHEQFF. The chain carries TRBV24-1 and TRBJ2-1, with a weak D call TRBD2 (5 bases). Germline CDR1 is KGHDR and CDR2 is SFDVKD. V lost 4 bases and J 8 bases, leaving 17 bases between the germline ends. CDR3 length equals 15 residues.